These 32 T cell receptor beta chains were sequenced from one sample in a study of T cell changes during pregnancy in multiple sclerosis. The protocol was immunoSEQ multiplex PCR, while the TCRdb copy is restricted to in-frame clones and leaves out a portion. The repertoire holds about 69,000 clones, with around nine tenths as singletons. Here the sequenced sample was CD4+ T cells from peripheral blood mononuclear cells, taken in the third trimester of pregnancy. Source of these receptors: a female donor in good health, enrolled as a control in a pregnancy study.

The chain joins TRBV19 to TRBJ1-2; 7 positions agree with TRBD1. The J segment lost 0 bases and the V segment lost 5 bases, leaving 6 bases of the junction unmatched. This CDR3 contains 15 residues. Germline V CDR1 and CDR2: LNHDA, SQIVND (reference sequence). The CDR3 nucleotides read TGTGCCAGTAGTGTTGACAGGGAACCTAACTATGGCTACACCTTC. Translating gives CASSVDREPNYGYTF.

The gene calls are TRBV5-1 and TRBJ1-2; tentatively, D is TRBD1 (5 bases). Trimming cost V 4 bases and J 4 bases, with 11 bases left between them. CDR1 is SGHRS, CDR2 YFSETQ, per germline. This CDR3 spans 13 amino acids. This CDR3 reads CASSGGIGYGYTF. CDR3 DNA sequence: TGCGCCAGCAGCGGGGGGATTGGCTATGGCTACACCTTC. The full variable domain, in which reference TRBV5-1 and TRBJ1-2 provide the parts outside the CDR3, is KAGVTQTPRYLIKTRGQQVTLSCSPISGHRSVSWYQQTPGQGLQFLFEYFSETQRNKGNFPGRFSGRQFSNSRSEMNVSTLELGDSALYLCASSGGIGYGYTFGSGTRLTVV.

DNA for the CDR3: TGTGCCAGCAGCTTGAGGGGCGGGGCCCGGCAAGAGACCCAGTACTTC. Translation gives CASSLRGGARQETQYF. The chain combines TRBV5-4 with TRBJ2-5, with D perhaps TRBD2 (6 bases). The CDR3 spans 16 residues. Germline V lookup: CDR1 SGHNT, CDR2 YYREEE (reference sequence). The germline V and J ends were trimmed by 1 base and 2 bases, with 15 bases remaining between them.

The chain joins TRBV4-3 to TRBJ1-3; a weak D match, TRBD1 (5 bases). CDR3 size: 13 residues. CDR1 is LGHNA, CDR2 YSLEER, per germline. V lost 8 bases, J lost 2 bases, and 10 bases lay in between. CDR3 coding DNA: TGCGCCAGCGGCAGGGAAGCTGGAAACACCATATATTTT. It translates to CASGREAGNTIYF.

The chain is built from TRBV7-2 and TRBJ2-7; D not certain. V shed 2 bases and J shed 1 base, with 9 bases lying between them. CDR3 length: 14 amino acids. Germline V CDR1 and CDR2: SGHTA, FQGNSA. The CDR3 DNA reads as TGTGCCAGCAGCTTAATACCAGATTCCTACGAGCAGTACTTC. Its protein product is CASSLIPDSYEQYF. Based on the CDR3 plus reference TRBV7-2 and TRBJ2-7, the full variable domain is GAGVSQSPSNKVTEKGKDVELRCDPISGHTALYWYRQSLGQGLEFLIYFQGNSAPDKSGLPSDRFSAERTGGSVSTLTIQRTQQEDSAVYLCASSLIPDSYEQYFGPGTRLTVT.

The chain couples TRBV18 to TRBJ2-2; 9 bases agree with TRBD1. Trimming cost V 4 bases and J 1 base; bases outside gene matches: 1. Germline V gene lookup returns CDR1 KGHSH and CDR2 LQKENI. The CDR3 runs to 15 residues. The CDR3 spells CASSRGQGNTGELFF. The CDR3, as DNA: TGTGCCAGCTCACGGGGACAGGGGAACACCGGGGAGCTGTTTTTT.

The genes are TRBV19 and TRBJ1-2; 7 bases map to TRBD1. Germline CDR1 LNHDA, CDR2 SQIVND (reference sequence). The CDR3 length is 13 residues. The J segment lost 3 bases and the V segment lost 3 bases, leaving 1 base of the junction unmatched. The CDR3 is CASSMQGDYGYTF. The CDR3, as DNA: TGTGCCAGTAGTATGCAGGGGGACTATGGCTACACCTTC.

The rearrangement uses TRBV2 and TRBJ1-5, with D perhaps matching TRBD1 (6 bases). The V gene's germline CDR1 is SNHLY and CDR2 FYNNEI. This CDR3 is 13 amino acids long. The V end was cut by 7 bases, the J end by 11 bases, with 18 bases between. This CDR3 reads CASTPLGAKSQHF. CDR3 nucleotide sequence: TGTGCCAGCACTCCCCTGGGGGCGAAGTCCCAGCATTTT.

The V gene is TRBV5-1, the J gene TRBJ2-7; TRBD1 agrees at 8 bases. There are 14 residues in the CDR3. Germline V gives CDR1 SGHRS, CDR2 YFSETQ. After removal of 1 base from V and 5 bases from J, the junction contained 5 bases not matched to a gene. CDR3 sequence reads: CASSLTGGQDEQYF. CDR3 bases: TGCGCCAGCAGCTTGACAGGGGGACAGGACGAGCAGTACTTC.

J is TRBJ2-1 and V is TRBV7-2; 10 bases align to TRBD2. The V segment lost 1 base and the J segment 5 bases; nucleotides outside the gene matches: 8. The CDR3 is made up of 17 amino acids. The germline CDR1 and CDR2 sequences are SGHTA and FQGNSA. The CDR3 region is CASSLVGGLAAHNEQFF. DNA for the CDR3: TGTGCCAGCAGCTTAGTAGGCGGACTAGCGGCCCACAATGAGCAGTTCTTC.

The gene calls are TRBV6-5 and TRBJ2-1, with TRBD2 identical over 14 bases. The J segment lost 7 bases and the V segment lost 6 bases, leaving 5 bases of the junction unmatched. Germline V gene lookup returns CDR1 MNHEY and CDR2 SVGAGI. The CDR3 spans 15 residues. CDR3 amino acids: CASSRLAGGLNEQFF. The CDR3 DNA reads as TGTGCCAGCAGCCGACTAGCGGGGGGGCTTAATGAGCAGTTCTTC.

The chain couples TRBV6-1 to TRBJ2-7; 10 bases align to TRBD1. The CDR3 is 14 residues long. V shed 9 bases and J 3 bases; nucleotides not matched to a gene: 8. Per germline, CDR1 MNHNS and CDR2 SASEGT. CDR3 region: CASKTGTGVYEQYF. The CDR3 DNA follows: TGTGCCAGTAAAACCGGGACAGGGGTCTACGAGCAGTACTTC.

This chain connects TRBV7-9 to TRBJ2-3, with D possibly being TRBD2 (5 bases). V was shortened by 1 base and J by 4 bases, with 12 bases between the two germline ends. Germline assignment: CDR1 SEHNR and CDR2 FQNEAQ (reference sequence). The length of the CDR3 is 15 residues. This CDR3 reads CASSLGAGVPDTQYF. The CDR3 region has the DNA TGTGCCAGCAGCTTAGGGGCCGGGGTACCAGATACGCAGTATTTT. The full variable domain, its missing parts supplied by reference TRBV7-9 and TRBJ2-3, is DTGVSQNPRHKITKRGQNVTFRCDPISEHNRLYWYRQTLGQGPEFLTYFQNEAQLEKSRLLSDRFSAERPKGSFSTLEIQRTEQGDSAMYLCASSLGAGVPDTQYFGPGTRLTVL.

V gene TRBV7-2 combines with J gene TRBJ1-2, with 7 bases lining up with TRBD1. The CDR3 has 12 amino acids. In germline, CDR1 is SGHTA, CDR2 FQGNSA. After removal of 7 bases from V and 8 bases from J, the junction contained 7 bases not matched to a gene. In DNA, the CDR3 is TGTGCCAGCACCACAGGGGCGAAAGGCTACACCTTC. Translation: CASTTGAKGYTF.

This chain connects TRBV7-3 to TRBJ2-2; 7 bases are a match to TRBD1. Germline V gene sequence: CDR1 SGHTA, CDR2 FQGTGA. V trimming: 2 bases; J trimming: 6 bases; junction bases outside the gene matches: 0. There are 13 residues in the CDR3. CDR3 protein: CASSLDRAGELFF. CDR3 DNA: TGTGCCAGCAGCTTAGACAGGGCCGGGGAGCTGTTTTTT.

This chain joins TRBV18 and TRBJ1-3; a possible D gene is TRBD1 (5 bases). From germline, CDR1 is KGHSH and CDR2 LQKENI. V lost 6 bases, J lost 7 bases, and 13 bases lay in between. This CDR3 is 13 amino acids long. The CDR3 bases are TGTGCCAGCTCCGACAGCCGGGGGAACACCATATATTTT. Its protein is CASSDSRGNTIYF.

The V and J genes are TRBV7-2 and TRBJ2-3, with 7 bases aligning to TRBD2. Germline V gives CDR1 SGHTA, CDR2 FQGNSA. This CDR3 contains 15 residues. V trimming: 8 bases; J trimming: 2 bases; junction bases outside the gene matches: 10. The CDR3 DNA follows: TGTGCCAGCCGAGAGGCGGGGGTACTCACAGATACGCAGTATTTT. This gives the protein CASREAGVLTDTQYF. Looking up the rest from reference TRBV7-2 and TRBJ2-3 gives the full variable domain: GAGVSQSPSNKVTEKGKDVELRCDPISGHTALYWYRQSLGQGLEFLIYFQGNSAPDKSGLPSDRFSAERTGGSVSTLTIQRTQQEDSAVYLCASREAGVLTDTQYFGPGTRLTVL.

This chain uses TRBV7-6 with TRBJ2-7, with 8 bases identical to TRBD2. The CDR3 loop spans 16 amino acids. The junction had 11 bases not matched to a gene; V was cut back by 1 base and J by 6 bases. Germline V gives CDR1 SGHVS, CDR2 FNYEAQ. For the CDR3, the DNA is TGTGCCAGCAGCTTAGTCTCAGCGGGGGATTTTGGCGAGCAGTACTTC. Translated, it gives CASSLVSAGDFGEQYF.

V usage is TRBV4-1 and J usage is TRBJ2-2, with D possibly being TRBD1 (6 bases). Trimming took 4 bases from V and 4 from J, leaving 19 bases between them. CDR1 is MGHRA, CDR2 YSYEKL, per germline. This CDR3 region has 17 residues. CDR3 loop: CASSPRPAGVSTGELFF. The CDR3 coding sequence is TGCGCCAGCAGCCCCCGCCCGGCAGGGGTTAGCACCGGGGAGCTGTTTTTT.

V and J are TRBV6-1 and TRBJ1-2; D is uncertain. V was trimmed by 3 bases and J by 5 bases, leaving 10 bases between them. The CDR3 is made up of 13 amino acids. Germline CDR1 is MNHNS and CDR2 is SASEGT. The CDR3 region is CASSDSRPYGYTF. Written as DNA, the CDR3 is TGTGCCAGCAGTGACTCTCGTCCTTATGGCTACACCTTC.

The CDR3 sequence: CASRQPGGAPEAFF. CDR3 sequence (DNA): TGTGCCAGCAGACAACCAGGGGGCGCGCCTGAAGCTTTCTTT. The J gene is TRBJ1-1, the V gene TRBV7-2, with 8 bases matching TRBD1. J lost 6 bases, V lost 6 bases, and 9 bases had no gene match. This CDR3 has 14 residues. In germline, CDR1 is SGHTA, CDR2 FQGNSA. The complete variable domain, with remaining parts taken from reference TRBV7-2 and TRBJ1-1, reads GAGVSQSPSNKVTEKGKDVELRCDPISGHTALYWYRQSLGQGLEFLIYFQGNSAPDKSGLPSDRFSAERTGGSVSTLTIQRTQQEDSAVYLCASRQPGGAPEAFFGQGTRLTVV.

The chain uses TRBV11-1 and TRBJ1-2; D gene ambiguous. V lost 1 base and J lost 5, with 8 bases in between. CDR3 size: 13 residues. Germline CDR1 SGHAT, CDR2 FQDESV (reference sequence). CDR3 residues: CASSLVRDYGYTF. The CDR3, as DNA: TGTGCCAGCAGCTTAGTCCGAGATTATGGCTACACCTTC.

The chain is built from TRBV5-1 and TRBJ2-3; D unclear. The CDR3 is 13 residues long. Germline V gene data show CDR1 as SGHRS and CDR2 as YFSETQ. Trimming cost V 2 bases and J 2 bases, with 6 bases left between them. The DNA for the CDR3 is TGCGCCAGCAGCTTTACACCCACAGATACGCAGTATTTT. Its translation: CASSFTPTDTQYF. The whole variable domain, remainder taken from reference TRBV5-1 and TRBJ2-3, is KAGVTQTPRYLIKTRGQQVTLSCSPISGHRSVSWYQQTPGQGLQFLFEYFSETQRNKGNFPGRFSGRQFSNSRSEMNVSTLELGDSALYLCASSFTPTDTQYFGPGTRLTVL.

The chain recombines TRBV27 with TRBJ1-5; 11 bases fit TRBD1. CDR3 length equals 16 residues. With 6 bases clipped from V and 0 bases from J, the junction kept 4 bases outside the gene matches. Germline V gene data show CDR1 as MNHEY and CDR2 as SMNVEV (reference sequence). CDR3: CASRRTGGGSNQPQHF. The CDR3 nucleotides read TGTGCCAGCAGAAGGACAGGGGGCGGTAGCAATCAGCCCCAGCATTTT.

This sequence joins TRBV18 and TRBJ1-1, with unresolved D. V lost 1 base and J 2 bases, leaving 11 bases between the germline ends. The CDR3 runs 15 residues. From germline, CDR1 is KGHSH and CDR2 LQKENI. This chain's CDR3 is CASSPRPLGNTEAFF. In DNA, the CDR3 is TGTGCCAGCTCACCACGGCCACTAGGAAACACTGAAGCTTTCTTT.

With respect to this clone: Other nucleotide sequences in the sample specify the same CDR3. The rearrangement joins TRBV19 to TRBJ1-2, with 7 bases aligning to TRBD1. V shed 3 bases and J 1 base; nucleotides not matched to a gene: 2. Germline CDR1 reads LNHDA; CDR2 reads SQIVND (reference sequence). CDR3 length equals 14 residues. The CDR3 nucleotides are TGTGCCAGTAGTATCTCAGGGGGTAACTATGGCTACACCTTC. Its translation: CASSISGGNYGYTF.

This clone was picked up one time. The J gene is TRBJ2-3, the V gene TRBV7-9, with 10 bases aligning to TRBD2. CDR1 is SEHNR, CDR2 FQNEAQ, per germline (reference sequence). This CDR3 is 16 amino acids long. Trimming removed 3 bases from V and 2 bases from J; junction bases left unmatched: 5. The CDR3: CASSLVSGGTTDTQYF. DNA of the CDR3: TGTGCCAGCAGCTTGGTTAGCGGGGGGACCACAGATACGCAGTATTTT. The full variable domain, with the rest looked up from reference TRBV7-9 and TRBJ2-3, is DTGVSQNPRHKITKRGQNVTFRCDPISEHNRLYWYRQTLGQGPEFLTYFQNEAQLEKSRLLSDRFSAERPKGSFSTLEIQRTEQGDSAMYLCASSLVSGGTTDTQYFGPGTRLTVL.

This clone was detected once. This chain links TRBV29-1 with TRBJ1-2; possibly TRBD1 for D (6 bases). Germline V CDR1 and CDR2: SQVTM, ANQGSEA. There are 14 residues in the CDR3. The V and J ends lost 6 bases and 4 bases respectively, with 18 bases between them. The CDR3 spells CSVDRTGGAYGYTF. CDR3 sequence (DNA): TGCAGCGTCGATCGGACGGGGGGGGCCTATGGCTACACCTTC.

This clone has only one observation. The V call is TRBV7-3, the J call TRBJ2-6; no definite D call. This CDR3 has 16 residues. V shed 1 base and J shed 0 bases, with 7 bases lying between them. Germline-derived CDR1 and CDR2 are SGHTA and FQGTGA. The CDR3 nucleotides are TGTGCCAGCAGCTTAAACCAGGTCTCTGGGGCCAACGTCCTGACTTTC. Its translation: CASSLNQVSGANVLTF.

This chain uses TRBV15 with TRBJ2-7; 10 bases are a match to TRBD2. Per germline, CDR1 LNHNV and CDR2 YYDKDF (reference sequence). The V and J ends lost 0 bases and 1 base, in that order; junction bases with no gene match: 9. The CDR3 is 18 amino acids. CDR3 in amino acids: CATSRDASGGIRSYEQYF. Here the CDR3 DNA reads TGTGCCACCAGCAGAGACGCTAGCGGGGGTATAAGGTCCTACGAGCAGTACTTC.

The chain's CDR3 is CASSHRTSGGLTREQFF. CDR3 coding DNA: TGTGCCAGCTCACACAGGACTAGCGGGGGCCTCACGAGGGAGCAGTTCTTC. This chain joins TRBV18 and TRBJ2-1, with TRBD2 matching 13 bases. There are 17 residues in the CDR3. Germline V gene sequence: CDR1 KGHSH, CDR2 LQKENI. The V and J ends lost 4 bases and 10 bases, in that order; junction bases with no gene match: 13.

The chain carries TRBV7-9 and TRBJ2-1; the D gene is possibly TRBD1 (6 bases). This CDR3 is 15 amino acids long. Trimming stripped 5 bases from V and 4 bases from J, with 15 bases between. CDR1 is SEHNR and CDR2 is FQNEAQ in the germline V gene (reference sequence). The CDR3, as DNA: TGTGCCAGCAGCCGTAGCCGGACAGTATACAATGAGCAGTTCTTC. Amino acids: CASSRSRTVYNEQFF. Full variable domain (remainder filled in from reference TRBV7-9 and TRBJ2-1): DTGVSQNPRHKITKRGQNVTFRCDPISEHNRLYWYRQTLGQGPEFLTYFQNEAQLEKSRLLSDRFSAERPKGSFSTLEIQRTEQGDSAMYLCASSRSRTVYNEQFFGPGTRLTVL.